The rows below give T cell receptor beta chains drawn from one sample of a study of blood T cell repertoires in COVID-19. Profiling relied on immunoSEQ multiplex PCR, and the TCRdb table lists in-frame clones only, not all of them. The table has about 43,000 clones, around 87% seen once. Sequenced sample: peripheral blood. These receptors originate from a middle-aged man with COVID-19, enrolled during active disease. The CDR3 runs from the conserved cysteine through the conserved F or W. The D gene is left open where the match is weak. Expanded clones are given a class, and other clones once, few, many or no size at all.

J,length,D,V,size,CDR3,DNA
TRBJ1-4,14,TRBD1,TRBV15,-,CATSTGGFGEKLFF,TGTGCCACCAGCACAGGGGGTTTCGGGGAAAAACTGTTTTTT
TRBJ2-5,14,TRBD1,TRBV11-3,-,CASSHWDREETQYF,TGTGCCAGCAGCCACTGGGACAGGGAGGAGACCCAGTACTTC
TRBJ1-4,15,-,TRBV28,-,CAVVQGSATNEKLFF,TGTGCCGTCGTTCAGGGTTCAGCAACTAATGAAAAACTGTTTTTT
TRBJ2-7,15,-,TRBV7-9,-,CASSSSRGLVYEQYF,TGTGCCAGCAGCTCTTCCAGGGGCCTGGTGTACGAGCAGTACTTC
TRBJ2-1,15,TRBD2,TRBV3-1/TRBV3-2,-,CASTRLAGGSNEQFF,TGTGCCAGCACCCGACTAGCGGGAGGTAGCAATGAGCAGTTCTTC
TRBJ2-3,14,TRBD2,TRBV29-1,-,CSLEGAGGADTQYF,TGCAGCCTTGAGGGGGCGGGAGGGGCAGATACGCAGTATTTT
TRBJ2-7,15,-,TRBV29-1,-,CSVDSSSGTRIEQYF,TGCAGCGTTGATTCATCCTCCGGGACTCGGATCGAGCAGTACTTC
TRBJ1-1,11,TRBD1,TRBV2,-,CATERDRTAFF,TGTGCCACCGAGAGGGACAGGACGGCTTTCTTT
TRBJ1-4,14,TRBD1,TRBV10-2,-,CASSSTGELWKLFF,TGCGCCAGCAGTTCGACAGGGGAACTCTGGAAACTGTTTTTT
TRBJ1-2,13,-,TRBV7-8,once,CASTPPGSYGYTF,TGTGCCAGCACCCCCCCAGGTTCCTATGGCTACACCTTC
TRBJ1-4,16,-,TRBV3-1/TRBV3-2,-,CASSQDAQGPQEKLFF,TGTGCCAGCAGCCAAGACGCTCAGGGTCCGCAAGAAAAACTGTTTTTT
TRBJ2-2,16,TRBD2,TRBV7-2,few,CASSLATSSGTGELFF,TGTGCCAGCAGCTTAGCGACTAGCTCGGGCACCGGGGAGCTGTTTTTT
TRBJ2-1,16,TRBD2,TRBV10-3,-,CAISEPLAGGPDEQFF,TGTGCCATCAGTGAGCCCCTAGCGGGAGGGCCTGATGAGCAGTTCTTC
TRBJ1-2,13,TRBD1,TRBV11-2,-,CASSLGTGGDYTF,TGTGCCAGCAGCCTTGGGACAGGGGGCGACTACACCTTC
TRBJ2-7,12,-,TRBV5-7,-,CASSLEVGQQYF,TGTGCCAGCAGCTTGGAAGTGGGCCAGCAGTACTTC
TRBJ1-1,13,-,TRBV19,-,CASSTRTATEAFF,TGTGCCAGTAGTACGAGGACAGCCACTGAAGCTTTCTTT
TRBJ2-1,13,-,TRBV3-1/TRBV3-2,-,CASSQGLVNEQFF,TGTGCCAGCAGCCAAGGGCTCGTCAATGAGCAGTTCTTC
TRBJ1-1,18,-,TRBV4-2,-,CASSPGIYRVGGNTEAFF,TGTGCCAGCAGCCCCGGGATATACAGGGTAGGGGGGAACACTGAAGCTTTCTTT
TRBJ2-1,17,TRBD2,TRBV7-9,once,CASSLQKGLAGGEEQFF,TGTGCCAGCAGCTTGCAGAAGGGACTAGCGGGAGGTGAGGAGCAGTTCTTC
TRBJ1-1,12,-,TRBV5-1,-,CTSSSGLTEAFF,TGCACCAGCAGCTCAGGGTTAACTGAAGCTTTCTTT
TRBJ2-1,13,-,TRBV11-3,once,CASSWTVDNEQFF,TGTGCCAGCAGCTGGACAGTCGACAATGAGCAGTTCTTC
TRBJ1-6,23,TRBD1,TRBV23-1,-,CASSRWTGPESGPLSSYNSPLHF,TGCGCCAGCAGCCGTTGGACAGGTCCGGAATCCGGTCCCCTAAGCTCCTATAATTCACCCCTCCACTTT
TRBJ2-7,13,-,TRBV10-1,few,CASSESQGREQYF,TGCGCCAGCAGTGAGTCCCAGGGGAGAGAGCAGTACTTC
TRBJ1-2,12,-,TRBV28,once,CASSPDSYGYTF,TGTGCCAGCAGTCCCGACAGCTATGGCTACACCTTC
TRBJ2-2,12,-,TRBV12-3/TRBV12-4,-,CASRRSTGELFF,TGTGCCAGCAGGAGGAGTACCGGGGAGCTGTTTTTT
TRBJ1-5,12,-,TRBV19,-,CASSMQNQPQHF,TGTGCCAGTAGTATGCAGAATCAGCCCCAGCATTTT
TRBJ2-3,19,TRBD2,TRBV6-7,-,CASSYSRLPSGEGTDTQYF,TGTGCCAGCAGTTACTCGAGATTGCCTAGCGGGGAGGGGACAGATACGCAGTATTTT
TRBJ1-3,15,TRBD1,TRBV9,-,CASSAQGVSGNTIYF,TGTGCCAGCAGCGCCCAGGGGGTCTCTGGAAACACCATATATTTT
TRBJ1-3,13,-,TRBV12-3/TRBV12-4,-,CASSLHSGNTIYF,TGTGCCAGCAGTTTACACTCTGGAAACACCATATATTTT
TRBJ1-2,11,-,TRBV6-5,-,CASSSNYGYTF,TGTGCCAGCAGTTCGAACTATGGCTACACCTTC
TRBJ2-5,15,-,TRBV6-5,-,CATLPGGVLFETQYF,TGTGCCACCCTCCCCGGAGGGGTATTGTTTGAGACCCAGTACTTC